Each of the 16 T cell receptor beta chains below was sequenced from the same sample in a study of T cells in tuberculosis (dated by TCRdb to the late 2010s). Libraries were built with the immunoSEQ multiplex PCR assay. TCRdb took this table from immuneACCESS and kept in-frame rearrangements with V and J called. Such tables lack part of the clones; where checked against another copy, unresolved V genes explain under half of the gap, and the rest is unexplained. The sample yields tens of thousands of clones; 90% to 95% were counted once. Of the sample, 7% to 9% falls within the top ten clones. Specimen: PBMCs. The receptors were sampled from a donor aged 5-35 years with latent tuberculosis or without tuberculosis infection.

The gene calls are TRBV7-3 and TRBJ2-3; D possibly corresponds to TRBD2 (6 bases). Per germline, CDR1 SGHTA and CDR2 FQGTGA. V shed 4 bases and J shed 0 bases, with 8 bases lying between them. The CDR3 is made up of 14 amino acids. The CDR3 sequence: CASSSSASTDTQYF. The DNA for the CDR3 is TGTGCCAGCAGCTCTAGCGCAAGCACAGATACGCAGTATTTT.

The chain recombines TRBV11-2 with TRBJ2-1, with 8 bases aligning to TRBD2. J was trimmed by 1 base and V by 2 bases; bases with no gene match: 4. The CDR3 is made up of 16 amino acids. Germline values: CDR1 SGHAT, CDR2 FQNNGV. Here the CDR3 reads CASSLPGGGSYNEQFF. In DNA, the CDR3 is TGTGCCAGCAGCTTACCGGGAGGGGGATCCTACAATGAGCAGTTCTTC.

The rearrangement links TRBV6-5 to TRBJ1-2; 8 bases agree with TRBD1. From germline, CDR1 is MNHEY and CDR2 SVGAGI. The V and J ends lost 5 bases and 7 bases, in that order; junction bases with no gene match: 9. This CDR3 has 14 residues. Here the CDR3 DNA reads TGTGCCAGCAGTGATGGACAGGGCGCTGCTGGCTACACCTTC. Its translation: CASSDGQGAAGYTF.

This clone showed up just once. The chain links TRBV4-2 to TRBJ1-1, with TRBD1 matching over 8 bases. This CDR3 has 15 amino acids. The germline V gene has CDR1 LGHNA and CDR2 YNFKEQ. Trimming cost V 0 bases and J 8 bases; bases outside gene matches: 8. The CDR3 DNA reads TGTGCCAGCAGCCAAGATTGGGCAGGGGGCCACGAAGCTTTCTTT. Its protein product is CASSQDWAGGHEAFF.

V and J are TRBV5-1 and TRBJ1-1, with 7 bases identical to TRBD1. The ends lost 2 bases at V and 4 bases at J; junction bases unmatched: 5. The length of the CDR3 is 14 residues. From germline, CDR1 is SGHRS and CDR2 YFSETQ. CDR3 DNA sequence: TGCGCCAGCAGCTTCACAGGGGTGAGCACTGAAGCTTTCTTT. Translation gives CASSFTGVSTEAFF.

The rearrangement joins TRBV7-9 to TRBJ2-7, with 11 bases matching TRBD1. CDR3 size: 17 residues. Germline-derived CDR1 and CDR2 are SEHNR and FQNEAQ (reference sequence). V was clipped by 5 bases and J by 2 bases; unmatched bases: 11. The CDR3 sequence is CASSVNSGTGGTYEQYF. In DNA form, the CDR3 reads TGTGCCAGCAGCGTGAACTCAGGGACAGGGGGTACCTACGAGCAGTACTTC.

The chain is built from TRBV4-1 and TRBJ1-3; D is unclear. V shed 4 bases and J shed 0 bases, with 10 bases lying between them. This CDR3 region has 15 residues. The germline gives CDR1 MGHRA, CDR2 YSYEKL. In DNA, the CDR3 is TGCGCCAGCAGCCCTACAGTGATCTCTGGAAACACCATATATTTT. Amino acid sequence: CASSPTVISGNTIYF.

The CDR3 sequence: CATKSLGLGRPYEQYF. The DNA of the CDR3 is TGTGCCACGAAATCATTGGGACTGGGTAGGCCCTACGAGCAGTACTTC. The chain links TRBV27 to TRBJ2-7, with D perhaps matching TRBD2 (6 bases). The CDR3 is made up of 16 amino acids. Trimming cost V 10 bases and J 2 bases, with 24 bases left between them. Germline V CDR1 and CDR2: MNHEY, SMNVEV (reference sequence).

The J gene is TRBJ2-1, the V gene TRBV6-1; 11 positions agree with TRBD2. The CDR3 is 15 amino acids. The germline V gene has CDR1 MNHNS and CDR2 SASEGT. V dropped 8 bases and J dropped 8; count of bases not matched to a gene: 11. In nucleotides, the CDR3 is TGTGCCAGCTATCTTAGCGGGGGGGTATCGGATGAGCAGTTCTTC. Protein: CASYLSGGVSDEQFF.

Judged by abundance, this clone is medium-sized. The CDR3 region is CASTGIRYEQYF. The CDR3 DNA reads TGTGCCAGCACCGGGATAAGGTACGAGCAGTACTTC. The J gene is TRBJ2-7, the V gene TRBV2; possibly TRBD2 for D (5 bases). Trimming left V 7 bases short and J 4 bases short, with 11 bases between. CDR1 and CDR2 from the germline V gene are SNHLY and FYNNEI. The CDR3 contains 12 residues.

This chain connects TRBV6-5 to TRBJ1-2; no reliable D call. The CDR3 is 13 residues long. Germline V gene sequence: CDR1 MNHEY, CDR2 SVGAGI. The V and J ends lost 7 bases and 3 bases respectively, with 12 bases between them. The CDR3: CASISRFDYGYTF. The DNA for the CDR3 is TGTGCCAGCATTTCCAGGTTCGACTATGGCTACACCTTC.

This chain joins TRBV7-2 and TRBJ1-1, with a possible D match to TRBD1 (5 bases). Trimming shortened V by 4 bases and J by 0 bases, and 15 bases separated the two germline ends. CDR1 SGHTA and CDR2 FQGNSA come from the germline V gene. The length of the CDR3 is 16 residues. DNA of the CDR3: TGTGCCAGCAGCTCCACGGGGGTGGGGGTGAACACTGAAGCTTTCTTT. Its translation is CASSSTGVGVNTEAFF.

The rearrangement joins TRBV6-1 to TRBJ1-2; 7 bases fit TRBD1. J was trimmed by 8 bases and V by 2 bases; bases with no gene match: 11. Germline V gene lookup returns CDR1 MNHNS and CDR2 SASEGT. The CDR3 length is 15 residues. CDR3 sequence reads: CASSERLKGAGGYTF. The CDR3, as DNA: TGTGCCAGCAGTGAACGTCTAAAGGGGGCTGGGGGCTACACCTTC.

The chain links TRBV4-1 to TRBJ2-2; possibly TRBD2 for D (6 bases). CDR3 size: 14 residues. CDR1 and CDR2 from the germline V gene are MGHRA and YSYEKL. The V end was cut by 1 base, the J end by 6 bases, with 9 bases between. CDR3 residues: CASSQGTGAGELFF. CDR3 DNA: TGCGCCAGCAGCCAAGGAACGGGGGCCGGGGAGCTGTTTTTT.

The chain has TRBV10-2 and TRBJ1-1; D gene unclear. The germline gives CDR1 WSHSY, CDR2 SAAADI. The CDR3 is 13 amino acids. Trimming shortened V by 3 bases and J by 0 bases, and 5 bases separated the two germline ends. CDR3 sequence reads: CASSEFMNTEAFF. The CDR3, as DNA: TGCGCCAGCAGTGAATTCATGAACACTGAAGCTTTCTTT.

This clone was picked up a small number of times. This sequence joins TRBV18 and TRBJ2-7; unclear D gene. V was clipped by 3 bases and J by 7 bases, with 7 bases between them. This CDR3 has 11 amino acids. Germline V gene lookup returns CDR1 KGHSH and CDR2 LQKENI. The CDR3 DNA sequence: TGTGCCAGCTCACCGGAGCGAGAGCAGTACTTC. This encodes CASSPEREQYF.